The sequence of this T cell receptor beta chain was determined in a study of memory CD8 T cells in hepatitis C reinfection. Study-wide context: HCV reinfection meant a positive HCV RNA test after two negative tests at least 60 days apart. Pre-reinfection samples were taken 55 to 20 weeks before detection.

Time point here: pre-reinfection, 55 to 20 weeks before reinfection detection. Sorted cells were sequenced directly ex vivo without any in vitro expansion. CDR1 and CDR2 (germline): SEHNR, FQNEAQ (reference sequence). The CDR3 is 14 amino acids. Trimming pared 2 bases from V and 2 bases from J, leaving 10 bases between. The protocol was immunoSEQ multiplex PCR, while the TCRdb copy is restricted to in-frame clones and leaves out a portion. The sample has tens of thousands of clones, roughly nine tenths seen once; the top ten hold approximately 1%. The study's findings and limits: Conclusions on public clonotypes and secondary clearance were not definitive with about 5 donors.

To note about this clone: Its antigen is still unknown.

The TCR was taken from a man between 18 and 29 years old with hepatitis C virus infection. Specimen: naive CD8+ T cells sorted from blood. The V gene is TRBV7-9, the J gene TRBJ2-7, with a weak D call TRBD2 (6 bases). The CDR3 loop is CASSLTSRTYEQYF. CDR3 DNA sequence: TGTGCCAGCAGCTTAACTAGCAGAACCTACGAGCAGTACTTC.